The 5 T cell receptor beta chains in this list originate from one sample, sequenced in a study of blood T cell repertoires in COVID-19. The data were produced by immunoSEQ multiplex PCR, yet TCRdb's version contains in-frame clones alone and is incomplete. Of some 97,000 clones in the sample, around four fifths were seen once. Sequenced: peripheral blood. These receptors came from a woman in her 70s with acute or convalescent COVID-19.

This clone was observed a handful of times. This rearrangement joins TRBV9 to TRBJ1-4; maybe TRBD1 (5 bases). Germline assignment: CDR1 SGDLS and CDR2 YYNGEE. V shed 4 bases and J shed 11 bases, with 15 bases lying between them. The CDR3 runs to 13 residues. CDR3: CASSQGPGEKLFF. The CDR3 nucleotides read TGTGCCAGCAGCCAAGGGCCGGGGGAGAAACTGTTTTTT.

The V call is TRBV13, the J call TRBJ2-7; 7 bases fit TRBD2. This CDR3 is 17 amino acids long. After removal of 1 base from V and 2 bases from J, the junction contained 11 bases not matched to a gene. CDR1 PRHDT and CDR2 FYEKMQ come from the germline V gene (reference sequence). The CDR3 DNA reads as TGTGCCAGCAGCTTAGCCGCAGGGAGGGGTACGGCCTACGAGCAGTACTTC. Its translation is CASSLAAGRGTAYEQYF.

The chain recombines TRBV7-2 with TRBJ1-4; 11 bases align to TRBD1. Germline CDR1 is SGHTA and CDR2 is FQGNSA. V was pared by 4 bases and J by 5 bases, with 9 bases of the junction left unmatched. The CDR3 has 17 amino acids. CDR3: CASSSRDRGIINEKLFF. As DNA, the CDR3 is TGTGCCAGCAGCTCGCGGGACAGGGGGATCATAAATGAAAAACTGTTTTTT.

Many counts were recorded for this clone. The chain couples TRBV4-1 to TRBJ1-2; 10 nucleotides match TRBD1. The germline V gene has CDR1 MGHRA and CDR2 YSYEKL. V gave up 2 bases and J gave up 6 bases; unmatched junction bases: 6. The CDR3 has 15 residues. CDR3 in amino acids: CASSQSPTGGNGYTF. The CDR3 bases are TGCGCCAGCAGCCAATCCCCGACAGGGGGCAATGGCTACACCTTC.

CDR3 DNA: TGTGCCAGCAGCAGGGGGAACACTGAAGCTTTCTTT. Residues: CASSRGNTEAFF. The chain is built from TRBV6-1 and TRBJ1-1; tentative D call: TRBD1 (6 bases). The CDR3 sequence is 12 residues long. Germline V CDR1 and CDR2: MNHNS, SASEGT. V was shortened by 6 bases and J by 1 base, with 6 bases between the two germline ends.